This T cell receptor (beta chain) was recovered during a study of cytomegalovirus exposure and HLA in healthy donors. The CDR3 length is 15 residues. Trimming removed 8 bases from V and 5 bases from J; junction bases left unmatched: 14. Germline CDR1 reads MDHEN; CDR2 reads SYDVKM. The PCR had 60 Vbeta and 13 Jbeta primers. Profiled with immunoSEQ multiplex PCR; TCRdb holds only in-frame clones, not every one. Found here are fewer than 150,000 clones, around 77% of them singletons; the top ten hold 3.5% to 4.5%. This sequence originates from a human donor in good health. This chain uses TRBV28 with TRBJ2-7; 8 nucleotides align to TRBD1. The sequencing sample was made of PBMCs. The CDR3 DNA reads TGTGCCAGCTCACCAGGGGGCGCAGAGGAGGACGAGCAGTACTTC. Amino acids: CASSPGGAEEDEQYF.